These 27 T cell receptor beta chains were all obtained from the same sample, sequenced in a study of sequential checkpoint blockade in melanoma. TCRdb's table, derived via immunoSEQ multiplex PCR, lists solely in-frame clones and lacks some. The sample records some 2,000 clones, 30% being singletons. Sample treatment: randomized to nivolumab then ipilimumab (arm A) or the reverse (arm B). The sample was tumor tissue (inferred from file names), taken from a patient given nivolumab and ipilimumab in sequence. Source of these receptors: a human donor with melanoma.

This clone rates as medium-sized (0.01 to 0.1%). The CDR3 DNA reads as TGTGCCAGCAGCCCCCGCGGGACAGGGGCCTACGAGCAGTACTTC. It encodes CASSPRGTGAYEQYF. V usage is TRBV11-3 and J usage is TRBJ2-7; 10 positions agree with TRBD1. The germline CDR1 and CDR2 sequences are SGHNT and YENEEA. This CDR3 has 15 amino acids. Trimming took 5 bases from V and 2 from J; bases not matched to a gene: 6.

This clone is deemed medium-sized (0.01 to 0.1%). This chain joins TRBV9 and TRBJ2-7, with 11 bases identical to TRBD2. V lost 2 bases and J lost 3; bases outside the gene matches: 7. Germline loops: CDR1 SGDLS, CDR2 YYNGEE. The CDR3 sequence is 16 residues long. CDR3 residues: CASSVSGGAQFYEQYF. CDR3 sequence (DNA): TGTGCCAGCAGCGTTAGCGGGGGGGCCCAATTCTACGAGCAGTACTTC. Full variable domain (rest looked up from reference TRBV9 and TRBJ2-7): DSGVTQTPKHLITATGQRVTLRCSPRSGDLSVYWYQQSLDQGLQFLIQYYNGEERAKGNILERFSAQQFPDLHSELNLSSLELGDSALYFCASSVSGGAQFYEQYFGPGTRLTVT.

V is TRBV6-8 and J is TRBJ1-4, with D unclear. The CDR3 totals 14 residues. V was clipped by 7 bases and J by 4 bases, with 13 bases between them. Per germline, CDR1 MNHGY and CDR2 SAAAGT. The CDR3 DNA reads as TGTGCCAGCAACGAACCGTGGAATAATGAAAAACTGTTTTTT. Encoded protein: CASNEPWNNEKLFF.

The chain recombines TRBV12-5 with TRBJ2-3; D is undetermined. This CDR3 region has 11 residues. CDR1 is LGHNT and CDR2 is FRNRAP in the germline V gene. Deletions cut 7 bases from V and 2 bases from J, with 4 bases between. CDR3 sequence: CASAATDTQYF. CDR3 bases: TGTGCTAGTGCCGCCACAGATACGCAGTATTTT.

The gene calls are TRBV9 and TRBJ1-2, with unresolved D. CDR3 size: 13 residues. Trimming removed 0 bases from V and 8 bases from J, with 11 bases in between. Germline loops: CDR1 SGDLS, CDR2 YYNGEE. The CDR3, as DNA: TGTGCCAGCAGCGTAGACCCCGGGGAAGGCTACACCTTC. Translating gives CASSVDPGEGYTF.

The V and J genes are TRBV11-3 and TRBJ2-7, with TRBD2 matching over 10 bases. There are 14 residues in the CDR3. V gave up 5 bases and J gave up 3 bases; unmatched junction bases: 4. Germline V lookup: CDR1 SGHNT, CDR2 YENEEA. CDR3 amino acids: CASSPQRGGYEQYF. In nucleotides, the CDR3 is TGTGCCAGCAGCCCACAGCGGGGGGGCTACGAGCAGTACTTC. The variable domain in full, completed from reference TRBV11-3 and TRBJ2-7, reads EAGVVQSPRYKIIEKKQPVAFWCNPISGHNTLYWYLQNLGQGPELLIRYENEEAVDDSQLPKDRFSAERLKGVDSTLKIQPAELGDSAVYLCASSPQRGGYEQYFGPGTRLTVT.

The V gene is TRBV29-1, the J gene TRBJ2-7; D might be TRBD1 (6 bases). Germline V gives CDR1 SQVTM, CDR2 ANQGSEA. Trimming took 4 bases from V and 5 from J, leaving 15 bases between them. The CDR3 covers 13 residues. The CDR3 spells CSVVPGASDEQYF. The CDR3 coding sequence is TGCAGCGTTGTCCCAGGGGCGTCGGACGAGCAGTACTTC.

This clone was seen only a few times. The rearrangement links TRBV9 to TRBJ2-2; 8 bases are shared with TRBD1. The germline V gene has CDR1 SGDLS and CDR2 YYNGEE. This CDR3 is built from 16 residues. Losses at the gene ends were 4 bases for V and 6 bases for J; bases not matched to a gene: 11. CDR3: CASSPGQGRVAGELFF. The CDR3 nucleotides are TGTGCCAGCAGCCCTGGACAGGGCAGGGTAGCCGGGGAGCTGTTTTTT. Full variable domain (rest looked up from reference TRBV9 and TRBJ2-2): DSGVTQTPKHLITATGQRVTLRCSPRSGDLSVYWYQQSLDQGLQFLIQYYNGEERAKGNILERFSAQQFPDLHSELNLSSLELGDSALYFCASSPGQGRVAGELFFGEGSRLTVL.

The sample holds a few counts of this clone. The chain has TRBV19 and TRBJ2-3, with D tentatively TRBD2 (6 bases). The CDR3 spans 14 residues. The V end was cut by 1 base, the J end by 2 bases, with 7 bases between. Per the germline V gene, CDR1 is LNHDA and CDR2 is SQIVND (reference sequence). The CDR3 coding sequence is TGTGCCAGTAGTATAGGGACTACCACAGATACGCAGTATTTT. Translated, it gives CASSIGTTTDTQYF.

In this sample, this clone turned up a few times. The chain couples TRBV18 to TRBJ1-5; 7 bases map to TRBD1. CDR1 KGHSH and CDR2 LQKENI come from the germline V gene. The CDR3 runs to 14 residues. The V and J ends lost 2 bases and 4 bases, in that order; junction bases with no gene match: 2. CDR3 DNA: TGTGCCAGCTCACCAGCGACAGGGAATCAGCCCCAGCATTTT. Protein sequence: CASSPATGNQPQHF.

This clone was counted only a few times. The chain combines TRBV2 with TRBJ2-3; D might be TRBD1 (5 bases). V was cut by 9 bases and J by 0 bases, with 13 bases left in between. The germline gives CDR1 SNHLY, CDR2 FYNNEI. The CDR3 consists of 14 residues. CDR3 nucleotides: TGTGCCAGAGAGGACACCGGTAGCACAGATACGCAGTATTTT. Protein sequence: CAREDTGSTDTQYF.

This clone is medium-sized. The V call is TRBV2, the J call TRBJ2-5, with TRBD1 matching over 8 bases. Per germline, CDR1 SNHLY and CDR2 FYNNEI. J lost 4 bases, V lost 9 bases, and 7 bases had no gene match. The length of the CDR3 is 13 residues. Here the CDR3 reads CASGTGSPETQYF. The CDR3, as DNA: TGTGCCAGTGGGACAGGCTCCCCAGAGACCCAGTACTTC. Drawing the rest from reference TRBV2 and TRBJ2-5, the complete variable domain is EPEVTQTPSHQVTQMGQEVILRCVPISNHLYFYWYRQILGQKVEFLVSFYNNEISEKSEIFDDQFSVERPDGSNFTLKIRSTKLEDSAMYFCASGTGSPETQYFGPGTRLLVL.

In this sample, this clone is medium-sized. The chain carries TRBV7-6 and TRBJ2-3; TRBD1 matches at 12 bases. Germline loops: CDR1 SGHVS, CDR2 FNYEAQ. Unmatched junction bases numbered 6, after V lost 4 bases and J lost 4 bases. CDR3 size: 16 residues. CDR3 loop: CASSWGTGGASDTQYF. The CDR3, as DNA: TGTGCCAGCAGCTGGGGGACAGGGGGCGCTTCAGATACGCAGTATTTT.

V usage is TRBV5-1 and J usage is TRBJ2-5; D possibly matches TRBD1 or TRBD2 (5 bases each). The CDR3 contains 16 residues. Trimming stripped 4 bases from V and 5 bases from J, with 21 bases between. Germline V gives CDR1 SGHRS, CDR2 YFSETQ. The CDR3 here is CASSPTERGRAETQYF. As DNA, the CDR3 is TGCGCCAGCAGCCCTACTGAGAGGGGTCGTGCGGAGACCCAGTACTTC.

This clone was observed a handful of times. The chain joins TRBV19 to TRBJ1-1; no firm D call. Germline V gene lookup returns CDR1 LNHDA and CDR2 SQIVND (reference sequence). The CDR3 totals 13 residues. Trimming took off 6 bases at V and 4 bases at J, with 12 bases between the two ends. CDR3 protein: CASSLRGITEAFF. CDR3 coding DNA: TGTGCCAGTAGCCTTCGTGGGATCACTGAAGCTTTCTTT.

This clone was counted only a few times. This rearrangement joins TRBV6-7 to TRBJ1-5; 8 bases are a match to TRBD1. TRBV6-7 is noted as an ORF with a role that remains uncertain. The length of the CDR3 is 15 residues. V shed 2 bases, J shed 7 bases, and the junction held 7 bases outside the gene matches. In nucleotides, the CDR3 is TGTGCCAGCAGTTACGGGCAGGGGGCGCACCAGCCCCAGCATTTT. It translates to CASSYGQGAHQPQHF.

The chain is built from TRBV19 and TRBJ2-1, with D tentatively TRBD2 (6 bases). This CDR3 spans 11 amino acids. V was clipped by 8 bases and J by 6 bases, with 8 bases between them. Germline values: CDR1 LNHDA, CDR2 SQIVND (reference sequence). DNA for the CDR3: TGTGCCAGTTTGGGGGGCAATGAGCAGTTCTTC. Translation gives CASLGGNEQFF. The whole variable domain, filled in from reference TRBV19 and TRBJ2-1, reads DGGITQSPKYLFRKEGQNVTLSCEQNLNHDAMYWYRQDPGQGLRLIYYSQIVNDFQKGDIAEGYSVSREKKESFPLTVTSAQKNPTAFYLCASLGGNEQFFGPGTRLTVL.

This sequence joins TRBV29-1 and TRBJ1-6; 9 positions agree with TRBD1. Germline assignment: CDR1 SQVTM and CDR2 ANQGSEA. Losses at the gene ends were 4 bases for V and 6 bases for J; bases not matched to a gene: 1. This CDR3 has 13 residues. CDR3 protein: CSVAGQGNSPLHF. The CDR3 DNA follows: TGCAGCGTTGCGGGACAGGGTAATTCACCCCTCCACTTT. Full variable domain (remainder filled in from reference TRBV29-1 and TRBJ1-6): SAVISQKPSRDICQRGTSLTIQCQVDSQVTMMFWYRQQPGQSLTLIATANQGSEATYESGFVIDKFPISRPNLTFSTLTVSNMSPEDSSIYLCSVAGQGNSPLHFGNGTRLTVT.

By share of the sample, this clone is medium-sized (0.01 to 0.1%). The chain uses TRBV7-6 and TRBJ1-1, with D perhaps matching TRBD1 (5 bases). The CDR3 has 18 amino acids. The V gene lost 1 base and the J gene lost 6 bases, with 24 bases spanning the gap. In germline, CDR1 is SGHVS, CDR2 FNYEAQ. The CDR3 sequence: CASSLDGNGRGKGAEAFF. CDR3 DNA: TGTGCCAGCAGCTTAGATGGAAACGGGAGGGGAAAAGGGGCTGAAGCTTTCTTT.

The rearrangement joins TRBV18 to TRBJ1-2, with TRBD1 matching over 9 bases. V was clipped by 2 bases and J by 2 bases; unmatched bases: 6. The CDR3 has 16 residues. Germline CDR1 KGHSH, CDR2 LQKENI. CDR3 region: CASSPSRQGGNYGYTF. CDR3 nucleotide sequence: TGTGCCAGCTCACCATCCCGACAGGGGGGAAACTATGGCTACACCTTC.

The CDR3 here is CASSRQGPNEQYF. For the CDR3, the DNA is TGTGCCAGCAGCCGGCAGGGGCCTAACGAGCAGTACTTC. This sequence joins TRBV14 and TRBJ2-7; tentatively, D is TRBD1 (6 bases). Between the trimmed V and J ends, which lost 4 bases and 5 bases, there was a span of 12 bases. From germline, CDR1 is SGHDN and CDR2 FVKESK. This CDR3 contains 13 residues.

This chain joins TRBV25-1 and TRBJ1-1; D may be TRBD1 (5 bases). CDR1 is MGHDK, CDR2 SYGVNS, per germline. The CDR3 runs to 15 residues. The germline V and J ends were trimmed by 1 base and 5 bases, with 14 bases remaining between them. This CDR3 is CASSESQGSGTEAFF. The CDR3 DNA reads TGTGCCAGCAGTGAATCCCAGGGATCGGGGACTGAAGCTTTCTTT.

In this sample, this clone turned up a few times. The chain employs TRBV18 and TRBJ2-3, with a tentative D call TRBD1 (6 bases). V was clipped by 6 bases and J by 0 bases, with 13 bases between them. The CDR3 sequence is 15 residues long. Germline V CDR1 and CDR2: KGHSH, LQKENI. CDR3 amino acids: CASSLDRTSTDTQYF. In nucleotides, the CDR3 is TGTGCCAGCTCCCTTGACAGGACTAGCACAGATACGCAGTATTTT.

This chain connects TRBV29-1 to TRBJ2-3; TRBD2 matches at 9 bases. The CDR3 loop spans 14 amino acids. V lost 4 bases to trimming and J lost 5 bases; unmatched junction nucleotides: 7. The germline CDR1 and CDR2 sequences are SQVTM and ANQGSEA. CDR3 residues: CSVGAGGRGDTQYF. CDR3 in DNA: TGCAGCGTTGGAGCGGGGGGTCGGGGAGATACGCAGTATTTT.

The chain links TRBV6-9 to TRBJ1-6; a weak D match, TRBD1 (5 bases). V dropped 5 bases and J dropped 0 bases, with 14 bases sitting between them. The V gene's germline CDR1 is MNHGY and CDR2 SVAAGI. CDR3 length: 17 residues. The CDR3 nucleotides are TGTGCCAGCAGTCGGGACGGCGGGAGCTCCTATAATTCACCCCTCCACTTT. Protein sequence: CASSRDGGSSYNSPLHF.

This clone was found a few times. The rearrangement uses TRBV28 and TRBJ2-7, with a tentative D call TRBD2 (6 bases). Deletions cut 6 bases from V and 0 bases from J, with 18 bases between. Germline values: CDR1 MDHEN, CDR2 SYDVKM. The CDR3 has 16 residues. The CDR3 nucleotides read TGTGCCAGCAGCTTAGTGGCAGGAGGGAACTCCTACGAGCAGTACTTC. Encoded protein: CASSLVAGGNSYEQYF.

The rearrangement joins TRBV23-1 to TRBJ2-5; D not certain. TRBV23-1 is an ORF; its function is uncertain. This CDR3 is built from 19 residues. Trimming left V 4 bases short and J 5 bases short, with 29 bases between. This chain's CDR3 is CASSPLSRMCTPYRETQYF. CDR3 bases: TGCGCCAGCAGTCCTCTGAGCAGGATGTGTACGCCTTACCGGGAGACCCAGTACTTC.